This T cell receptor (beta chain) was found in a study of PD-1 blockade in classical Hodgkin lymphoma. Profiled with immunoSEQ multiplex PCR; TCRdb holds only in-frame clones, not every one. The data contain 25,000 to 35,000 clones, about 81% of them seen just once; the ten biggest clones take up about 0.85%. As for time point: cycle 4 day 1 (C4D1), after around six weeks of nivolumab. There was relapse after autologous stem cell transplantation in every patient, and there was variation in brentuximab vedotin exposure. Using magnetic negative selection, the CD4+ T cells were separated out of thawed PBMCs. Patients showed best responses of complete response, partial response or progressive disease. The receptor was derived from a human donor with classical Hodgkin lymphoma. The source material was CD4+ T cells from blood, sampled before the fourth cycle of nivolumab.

CDR3 amino acids: CASSRDRSSGNTIYF. The CDR3 coding sequence is TGTGCCAGCAGTCGGGACAGAAGCTCTGGAAACACCATATATTTT. The rearrangement uses TRBV6-5 and TRBJ1-3, with 7 bases that match TRBD1. The CDR3 is 15 residues long. Per germline, CDR1 MNHEY and CDR2 SVGAGI. Trimming removed 5 bases from V and 0 bases from J; junction bases left unmatched: 4.